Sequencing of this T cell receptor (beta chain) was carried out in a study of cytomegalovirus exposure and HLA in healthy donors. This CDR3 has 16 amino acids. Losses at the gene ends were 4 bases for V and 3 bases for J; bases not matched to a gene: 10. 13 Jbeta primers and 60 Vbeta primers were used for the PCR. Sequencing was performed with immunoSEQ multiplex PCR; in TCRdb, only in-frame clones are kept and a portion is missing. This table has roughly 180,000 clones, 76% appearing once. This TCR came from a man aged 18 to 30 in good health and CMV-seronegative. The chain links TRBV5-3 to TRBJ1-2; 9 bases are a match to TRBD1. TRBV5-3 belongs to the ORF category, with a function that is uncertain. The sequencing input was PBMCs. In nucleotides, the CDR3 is TGTGCCAGAAGCCTCCTTGGGGACAGGGTAGACTATGGCTACACCTTC. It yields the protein CARSLLGDRVDYGYTF.